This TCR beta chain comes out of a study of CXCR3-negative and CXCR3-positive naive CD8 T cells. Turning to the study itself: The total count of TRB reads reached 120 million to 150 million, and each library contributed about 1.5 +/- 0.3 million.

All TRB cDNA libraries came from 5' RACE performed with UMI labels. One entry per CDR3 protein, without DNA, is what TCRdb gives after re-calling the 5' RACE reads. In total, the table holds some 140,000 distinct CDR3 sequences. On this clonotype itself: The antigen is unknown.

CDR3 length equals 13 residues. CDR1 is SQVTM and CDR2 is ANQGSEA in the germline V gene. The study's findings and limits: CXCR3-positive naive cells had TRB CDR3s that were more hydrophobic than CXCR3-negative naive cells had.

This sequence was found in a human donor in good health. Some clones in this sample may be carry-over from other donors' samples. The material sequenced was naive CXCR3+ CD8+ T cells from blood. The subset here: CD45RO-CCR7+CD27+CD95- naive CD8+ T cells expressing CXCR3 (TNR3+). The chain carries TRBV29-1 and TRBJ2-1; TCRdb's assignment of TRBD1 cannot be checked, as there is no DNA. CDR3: CSALRTGSNEQFF.